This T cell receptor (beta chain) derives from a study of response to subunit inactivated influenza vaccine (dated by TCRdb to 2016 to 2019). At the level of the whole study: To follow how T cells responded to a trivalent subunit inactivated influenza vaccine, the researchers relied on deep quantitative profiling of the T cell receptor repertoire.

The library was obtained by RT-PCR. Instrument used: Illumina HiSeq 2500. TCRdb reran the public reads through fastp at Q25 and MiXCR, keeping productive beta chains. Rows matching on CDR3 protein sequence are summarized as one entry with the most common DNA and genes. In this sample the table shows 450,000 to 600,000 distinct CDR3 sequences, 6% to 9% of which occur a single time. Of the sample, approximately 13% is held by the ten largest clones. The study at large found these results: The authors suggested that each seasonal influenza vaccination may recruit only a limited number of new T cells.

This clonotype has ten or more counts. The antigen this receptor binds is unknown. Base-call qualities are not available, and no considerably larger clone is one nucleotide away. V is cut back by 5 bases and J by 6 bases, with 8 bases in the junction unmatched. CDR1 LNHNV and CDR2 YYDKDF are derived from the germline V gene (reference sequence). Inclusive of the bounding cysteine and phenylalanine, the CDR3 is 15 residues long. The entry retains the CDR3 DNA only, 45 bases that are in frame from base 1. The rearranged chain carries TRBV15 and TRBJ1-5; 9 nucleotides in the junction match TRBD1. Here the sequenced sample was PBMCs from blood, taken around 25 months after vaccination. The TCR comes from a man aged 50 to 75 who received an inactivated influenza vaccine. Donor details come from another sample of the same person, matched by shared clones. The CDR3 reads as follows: CATSGRQGGGQPQHF. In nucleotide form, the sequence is TGTGCCACCAGCGGAAGACAGGGGGGCGGTCAGCCCCAGCATTTT.